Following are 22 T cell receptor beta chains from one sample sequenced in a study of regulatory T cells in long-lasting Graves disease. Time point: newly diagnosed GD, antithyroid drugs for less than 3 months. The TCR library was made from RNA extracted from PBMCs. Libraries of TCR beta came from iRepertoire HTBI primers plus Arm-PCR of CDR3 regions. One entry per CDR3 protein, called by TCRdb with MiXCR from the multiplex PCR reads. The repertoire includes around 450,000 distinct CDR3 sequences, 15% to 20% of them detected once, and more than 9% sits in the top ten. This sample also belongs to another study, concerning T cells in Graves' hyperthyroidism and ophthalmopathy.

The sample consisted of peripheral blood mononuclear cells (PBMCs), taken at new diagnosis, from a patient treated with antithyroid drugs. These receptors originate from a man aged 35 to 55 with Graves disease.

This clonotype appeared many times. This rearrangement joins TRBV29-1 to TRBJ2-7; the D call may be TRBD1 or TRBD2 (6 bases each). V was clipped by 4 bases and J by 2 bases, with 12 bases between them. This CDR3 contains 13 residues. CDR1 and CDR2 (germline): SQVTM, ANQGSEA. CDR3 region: CSVVGGSAYEQYF. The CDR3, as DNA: TGCAGCGTTGTCGGGGGCTCGGCCTACGAGCAGTACTTC.

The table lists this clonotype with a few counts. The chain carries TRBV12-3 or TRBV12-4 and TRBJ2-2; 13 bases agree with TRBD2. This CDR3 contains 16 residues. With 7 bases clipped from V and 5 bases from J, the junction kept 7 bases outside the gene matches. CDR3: CASIPTSGRGTGELFF. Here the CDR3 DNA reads TGTGCCAGCATTCCTACTAGCGGGAGGGGAACCGGGGAGCTGTTTTTT.

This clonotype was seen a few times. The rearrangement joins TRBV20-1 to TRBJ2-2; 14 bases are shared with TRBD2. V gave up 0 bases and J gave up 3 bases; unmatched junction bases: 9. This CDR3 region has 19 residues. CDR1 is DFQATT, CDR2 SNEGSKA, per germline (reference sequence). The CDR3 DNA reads TGCAGTGCTAGAGAGATGTCGGGACTAGCGGGAGATTACACCGGGGAGCTGTTTTTT. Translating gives CSAREMSGLAGDYTGELFF.

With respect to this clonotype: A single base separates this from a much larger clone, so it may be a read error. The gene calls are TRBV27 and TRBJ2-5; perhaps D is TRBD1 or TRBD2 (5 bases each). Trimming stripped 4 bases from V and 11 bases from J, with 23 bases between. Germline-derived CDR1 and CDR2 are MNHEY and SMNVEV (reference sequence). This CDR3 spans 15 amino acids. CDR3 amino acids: CASSYGGLGYNEQYF. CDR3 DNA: TGTGCCAGCAGTTATGGGGGATTGGGCTACAATGAGCAGTACTTC.

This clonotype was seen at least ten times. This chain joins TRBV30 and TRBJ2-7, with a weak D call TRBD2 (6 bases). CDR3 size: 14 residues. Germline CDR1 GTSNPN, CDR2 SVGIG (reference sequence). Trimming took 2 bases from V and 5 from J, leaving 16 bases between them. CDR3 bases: TGTGCCTGGAGTCGGGAGTTCCCCTTTAACGAGCAGTACTTC. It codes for CAWSREFPFNEQYF.

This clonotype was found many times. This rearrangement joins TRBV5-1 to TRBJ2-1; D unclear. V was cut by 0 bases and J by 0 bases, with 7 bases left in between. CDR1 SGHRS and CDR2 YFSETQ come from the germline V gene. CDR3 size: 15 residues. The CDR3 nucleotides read TGCGCCAGCAGCTTGGCCGCGAGCTCCTACAATGAGCAGTTCTTC. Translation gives CASSLAASSYNEQFF.

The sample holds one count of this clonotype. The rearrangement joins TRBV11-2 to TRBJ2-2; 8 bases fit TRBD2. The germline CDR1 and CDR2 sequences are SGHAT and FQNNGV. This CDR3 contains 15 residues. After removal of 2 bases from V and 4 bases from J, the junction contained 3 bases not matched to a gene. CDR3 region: CASSLPGLGTGELFF. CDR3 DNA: TGTGCCAGCAGCTTACCGGGACTAGGCACCGGGGAGCTGTTTTTT.

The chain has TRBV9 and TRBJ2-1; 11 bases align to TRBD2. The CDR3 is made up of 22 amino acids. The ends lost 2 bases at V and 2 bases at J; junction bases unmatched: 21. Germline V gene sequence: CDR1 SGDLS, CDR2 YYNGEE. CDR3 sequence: CASSVRPDRSLAGVYTYNEQFF. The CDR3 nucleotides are TGTGCCAGCAGCGTGAGGCCGGACCGCTCACTAGCGGGAGTTTACACCTACAATGAGCAGTTCTTC.

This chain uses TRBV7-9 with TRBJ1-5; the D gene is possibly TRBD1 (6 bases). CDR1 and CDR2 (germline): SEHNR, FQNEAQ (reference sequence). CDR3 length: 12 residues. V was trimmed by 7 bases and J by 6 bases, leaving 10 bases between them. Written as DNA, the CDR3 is TGTGCCAGCACCTCAGGGGCTCAGCCCCAGCATTTT. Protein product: CASTSGAQPQHF.

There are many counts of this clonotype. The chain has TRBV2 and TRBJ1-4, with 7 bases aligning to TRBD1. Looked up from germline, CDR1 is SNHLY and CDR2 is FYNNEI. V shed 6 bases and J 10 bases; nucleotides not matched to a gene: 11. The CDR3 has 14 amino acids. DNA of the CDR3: TGTGCCAGCAGAAAAGGACAGGTGAACGGAAAACTGTTTTTT. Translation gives CASRKGQVNGKLFF.

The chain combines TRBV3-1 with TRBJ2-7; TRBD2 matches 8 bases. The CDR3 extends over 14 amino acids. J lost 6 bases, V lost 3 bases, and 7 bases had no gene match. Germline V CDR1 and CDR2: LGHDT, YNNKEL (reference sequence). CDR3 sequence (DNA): TGTGCCAGCAGCCATACCGGGACTAGTGGCGAGCAGTACTTC. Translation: CASSHTGTSGEQYF.

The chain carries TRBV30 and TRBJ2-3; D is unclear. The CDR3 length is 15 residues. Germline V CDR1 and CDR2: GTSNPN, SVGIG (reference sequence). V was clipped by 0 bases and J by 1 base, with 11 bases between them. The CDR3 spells CAWSVFLAGTDTQYF. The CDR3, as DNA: TGTGCCTGGAGTGTATTCCTCGCGGGCACAGATACGCAGTATTTT.

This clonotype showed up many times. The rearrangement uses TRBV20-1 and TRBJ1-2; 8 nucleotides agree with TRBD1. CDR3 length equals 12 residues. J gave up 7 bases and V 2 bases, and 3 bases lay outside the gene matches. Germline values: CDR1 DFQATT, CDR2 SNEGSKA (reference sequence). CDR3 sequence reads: CSARQGAGGYTF. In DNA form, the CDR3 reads TGCAGTGCTAGACAGGGGGCCGGTGGCTACACCTTC.

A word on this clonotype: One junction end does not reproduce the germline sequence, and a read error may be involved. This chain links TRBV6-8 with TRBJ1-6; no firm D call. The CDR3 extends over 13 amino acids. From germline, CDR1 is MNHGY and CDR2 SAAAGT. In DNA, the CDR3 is TGCGCCAGCAGCCGGACCCGTGCGTCACCCCTCCACTTT. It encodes CASSRTRASPLHF.

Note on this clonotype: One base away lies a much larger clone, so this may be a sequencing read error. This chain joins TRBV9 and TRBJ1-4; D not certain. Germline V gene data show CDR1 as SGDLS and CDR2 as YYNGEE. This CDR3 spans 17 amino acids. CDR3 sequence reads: CAGSVAGELRPNEKLFF. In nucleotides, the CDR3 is TGTGCCGGCAGCGTAGCTGGGGAGCTTCGCCCGAATGAAAAACTGTTTTTT.

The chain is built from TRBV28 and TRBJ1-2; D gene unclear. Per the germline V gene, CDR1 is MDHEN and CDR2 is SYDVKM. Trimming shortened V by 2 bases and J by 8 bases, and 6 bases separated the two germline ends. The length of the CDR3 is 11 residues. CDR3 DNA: TGTGCCAGCAGTTTACGGGCGGGCTACACCTTC. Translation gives CASSLRAGYTF.

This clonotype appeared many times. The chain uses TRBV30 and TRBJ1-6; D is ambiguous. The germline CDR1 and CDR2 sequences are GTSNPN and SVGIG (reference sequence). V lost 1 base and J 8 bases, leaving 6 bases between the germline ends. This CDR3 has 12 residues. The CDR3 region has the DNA TGTGCCTGGAGTGGAAGGGATTCACCCCTCCACTTT. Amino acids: CAWSGRDSPLHF.

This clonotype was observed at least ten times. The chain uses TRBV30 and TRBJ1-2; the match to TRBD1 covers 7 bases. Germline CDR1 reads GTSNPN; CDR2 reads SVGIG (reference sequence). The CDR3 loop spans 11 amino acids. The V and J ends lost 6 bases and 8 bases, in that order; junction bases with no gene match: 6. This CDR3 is CACRQGSGYTF. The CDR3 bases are TGTGCCTGTCGACAGGGTAGCGGCTACACCTTC.

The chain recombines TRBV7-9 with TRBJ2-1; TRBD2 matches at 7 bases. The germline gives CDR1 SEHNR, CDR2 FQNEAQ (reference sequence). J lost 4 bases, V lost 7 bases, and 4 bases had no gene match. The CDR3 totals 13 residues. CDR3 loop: CASIRGEYNEQFF. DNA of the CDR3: TGTGCCAGCATACGGGGGGAGTACAATGAGCAGTTCTTC.

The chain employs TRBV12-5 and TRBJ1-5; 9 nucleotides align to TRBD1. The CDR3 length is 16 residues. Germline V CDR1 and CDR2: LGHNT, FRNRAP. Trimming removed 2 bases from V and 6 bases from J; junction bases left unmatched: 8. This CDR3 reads CASGLFRGQGIQPQHF. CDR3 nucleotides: TGTGCTAGTGGTTTGTTTAGGGGACAGGGTATTCAGCCCCAGCATTTT.

The CDR3 spells CSARDLTSGGNEQFF. In nucleotides, the CDR3 is TGCAGTGCTAGAGATTTGACTAGCGGGGGGAATGAGCAGTTCTTC. The chain combines TRBV20-1 with TRBJ2-1, with 13 bases matching TRBD2. Germline V gene lookup returns CDR1 DFQATT and CDR2 SNEGSKA (reference sequence). There are 15 residues in the CDR3. Unmatched junction bases numbered 3, after V lost 0 bases and J lost 7 bases.

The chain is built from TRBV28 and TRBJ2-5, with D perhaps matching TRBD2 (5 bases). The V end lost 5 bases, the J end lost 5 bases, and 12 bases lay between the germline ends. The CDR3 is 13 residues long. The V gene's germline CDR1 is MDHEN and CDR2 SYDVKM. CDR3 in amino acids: CASSPGRAETQYF. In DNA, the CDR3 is TGTGCCAGCAGTCCGGGAAGGGCGGAGACCCAGTACTTC.